Reported below is one TCR beta chain. This receptor's antigen is unknown. No base quality information exists; no much larger clone differs at one position. Enrolling through a virtual design, the prospective study's participants ranged in age from roughly 18 to 89 years and lived across 24 United States geographic areas. In the prospective study, cohorts were assigned on the basis of participant-reported clinical history obtained from a screening survey and a study questionnaire. Recovered participants in ImmuneRACE Cohort 3 were defined as having two consecutive negative NP/OP PCR tests, clearance from a healthcare professional, or resolution of symptoms. In the prospective study, whole blood, serum and a nasopharyngeal or oropharyngeal swab were collected from each participant by mobile phlebotomists. Additional blood draws and questionnaires over an approximately 2-month period could optionally be provided by prospective study participants. Blood samples from the prospective study were shipped frozen or at room temperature prior to DNA extraction.

CDR1 and CDR2 were assigned from the germline V gene as SGHDN and FVKESK. V is cut back by 4 bases and J by 4 bases, with 8 bases in the junction unmatched. Measured from the cysteine to the phenylalanine, the CDR3 is 17 residues long. Only the CDR3 DNA is retained, 51 bases long and in frame from the first base. This sample was taken from a study of blood T cell repertoires in COVID-19 (dated by TCRdb to the early 2020s). In terms of the full investigation: Samples covering the acute and convalescent phases of COVID-19 were provided by collaborators in the United States, Italy and Spain. The prospective study material was composed of cDNA or gDNA derived from T cells, B-cell-depleted T cells, or PBMCs. Subjects who had been exposed to COVID-19, were actively infected with it, or had recovered from it provided the deeply sampled blood TCRbeta repertoires that made up the dataset. A freely available public database, intended as a resource for researchers studying the immune response to SARS-CoV-2, is where the repertoires were released. Samples came from the ongoing ImmuneRACE study (first 160 participants) plus 1,254 subjects from 6 global collaborators. The sample metadata nearly always contained a de-identified subject ID, COVID-19 status, age in years and sex. Where HLA class I and class II types were available, the types were taken from metadata supplied by the sample provider, not from assay-based typing. What the authors observed across the whole study: The quantity of clinical and demographic metadata differed by source and by participant and was supplied without curation.

TCRbeta CDR3 regions were amplified from genomic DNA using the immunoSEQ Assay, a bias-controlled multiplex PCR. Per the authors' processing: The number of nucleated cells in each sample was estimated from the amplification of reference gene primers within the assay. Sequence reads were collapsed and filtered to measure the absolute abundance of every unique TCRbeta CDR3 rearrangement. For each sample, productive Simpson clonality was calculated as the square root of Simpson's diversity index over productive rearrangements. The table comes from immuneACCESS by way of TCRdb, which keeps in-frame sequences with V and J called. Part of the clones is missing from these tables; in studies checked, under half for an unresolved V gene and the rest for unknown reasons. The DNA gave D and trimming, while V, J and clone size come from that table. For this sample there are approximately 150,000 clones; 80% to 90% appear just once. Together, the top ten hold approximately 8.4% of the sample.

The TCR originated in a woman aged 45 to 65 who had recovered from COVID-19. The specimen sequenced was PBMCs or T cells enriched from blood (not recorded which). The sequence is built from TRBV14 and TRBJ2-1; 12 junctional bases match TRBD2. The DNA sequence is given as TGTGCCAGCAGCCGGTACTTGGGACTAGCGGGTTACAATGAGCAGTTCTTC. Its translation reads: CASSRYLGLAGYNEQFF.